Reported below is one TCR beta chain. This entry belongs to a study of blood T cell repertoires in COVID-19. Per germline, CDR1 MDHEN and CDR2 SYDVKM. The CDR3 runs to 15 residues. J gave up 0 bases and V 1 base, and 2 bases lay outside the gene matches. The authors' processing: Estimation of nucleated cell counts relied on the amplification of reference gene primers. Sequencing used immunoSEQ multiplex PCR; TCRdb keeps in-frame clones, though not all of them. From that table come the V and J calls and clone size; the DNA was used to work out D and trimming. This table holds 400,000 to 500,000 clones, around nine tenths found once. Exposed enrollees had met someone with a PCR-confirmed or clinician-diagnosed COVID-19 case at some point within the 2 weeks before study entry.

The sequence came from a woman between 18 and 29 years old who had been exposed to COVID-19. The material sequenced was PBMCs or T cells enriched from blood (not recorded which). V usage is TRBV28 and J usage is TRBJ1-2, with TRBD1 identical over 7 bases. CDR3 protein: CASSLYGTANYGYTF. The CDR3 coding sequence is TGTGCCAGCAGTTTATACGGGACAGCTAACTATGGCTACACCTTC.